The 20 T cell receptor beta chains listed next were all sequenced from one sample in a study of CD8+CD57+ T cells in acquired aplastic anemia. Genomic DNA, serving as template, underwent TCR beta VDJ and CDR3 profiling. TCRdb redid the calling of the reads with MiXCR, one entry per CDR3 protein. The sample holds 90,000 to 150,000 distinct CDR3 sequences, 55% to 70% seen once. Patients selected for sequencing had displayed CD8+CD57+ cell expansion by flow cytometry. Sequencing was done on a sample of sorted CD4+, CD8+, or CD8+CD57+ T cells (not recorded which) from PBMCs. The receptors stem from a human donor with aplastic anemia.

V usage is TRBV7-9 and J usage is TRBJ2-7, with D possibly TRBD2 on 5 matching bases. CDR3 length equals 13 residues. The germline V and J ends were trimmed by 8 bases and 0 bases, with 11 bases remaining between them. CDR1 and CDR2 from the germline V gene are SEHNR and FQNEAQ (reference sequence). The DNA for the CDR3 is TGTGCCAGCGTGCTTGGGAGCTCCTACGAGCAGTACTTC. It encodes CASVLGSSYEQYF.

The sample holds one count of this clonotype. J is TRBJ2-5 and V is TRBV7-2; D gene ambiguous. This CDR3 has 15 amino acids. Trimming pared 5 bases from V and 2 bases from J, leaving 15 bases between. Germline lookup yields CDR1 SGHTA and CDR2 FQGNSA. CDR3 sequence (DNA): TGTGCCAGCAGCGCCGCCGGGTCTATGCAAGAGACCCAGTACTTC. Translation gives CASSAAGSMQETQYF.

This clonotype was seen more than once but under ten times. The chain links TRBV25-1 to TRBJ1-2; 7 bases line up with TRBD1. V was clipped by 4 bases and J by 1 base; unmatched bases: 9. CDR3 length: 16 amino acids. The V gene's germline CDR1 is MGHDK and CDR2 SYGVNS. The CDR3 DNA is TGTGCCAGCAGTGCGTCACAGGGGAGTGATAACTATGGCTACACCTTC. It yields the protein CASSASQGSDNYGYTF.

The chain uses TRBV15 and TRBJ2-5; D is unclear. The CDR3 has 13 residues. Germline CDR1 is LNHNV and CDR2 is YYDKDF (reference sequence). Trimming left V 9 bases short and J 0 bases short, with 11 bases between. Written as DNA, the CDR3 is TGTGCCACTACCGTGAGGTACCAAGAGACCCAGTACTTC. It is translated as CATTVRYQETQYF.

The V call is TRBV12-3 or TRBV12-4, the J call TRBJ2-7, with TRBD1 matching 8 bases. V shed 2 bases, J shed 4 bases, and the junction held 4 bases outside the gene matches. The CDR3 extends over 14 amino acids. The CDR3 region has the DNA TGTGCCAGCAGTTTAAGGGGACAGGCATACGAGCAGTACTTC. Residues: CASSLRGQAYEQYF.

The chain carries TRBV20-1 and TRBJ2-7; D possibly uses TRBD1 or TRBD2 (5 bases each). Germline V gives CDR1 DFQATT, CDR2 SNEGSKA (reference sequence). Trimming stripped 6 bases from V and 2 bases from J, with 20 bases between. The CDR3 contains 15 residues. The DNA of the CDR3 is TGCAGTGCCGTTGACAGAGAGGGCCCCCCCTACGAGCAGTACTTC. Protein: CSAVDREGPPYEQYF.

The table lists this clonotype with many counts. The gene calls are TRBV6-1 and TRBJ1-1; TRBD1 is a possible D gene (6 bases). The CDR3 length is 15 residues. Germline V gives CDR1 MNHNS, CDR2 SASEGT. V dropped 6 bases and J dropped 2 bases, with 16 bases sitting between them. CDR3 DNA sequence: TGTGCCAGCAGGACCCCGGCAGGGGAAAACACTGAAGCTTTCTTT. Amino acid sequence: CASRTPAGENTEAFF.

This clonotype has only a few counts. The chain combines TRBV7-9 with TRBJ2-7; 9 bases match TRBD1. Unmatched junction bases numbered 4, after V lost 10 bases and J lost 6 bases. The CDR3 loop spans 11 amino acids. In germline, CDR1 is SEHNR, CDR2 FQNEAQ (reference sequence). In nucleotides, the CDR3 is TGTGCCATTCCGGGACAGGGCGAGCAGTACTTC. This codes for CAIPGQGEQYF.

The V call is TRBV15, the J call TRBJ2-7, with 11 bases identical to TRBD1. After removal of 4 bases from V and 5 bases from J, the junction contained 13 bases not matched to a gene. There are 17 residues in the CDR3. Germline V lookup: CDR1 LNHNV, CDR2 YYDKDF (reference sequence). This CDR3 is CATSTTGTGGGQDEQYF. The CDR3 DNA reads TGTGCCACCAGCACTACCGGGACAGGGGGTGGCCAAGACGAGCAGTACTTC.

This clonotype was seen ten or more times. The rearrangement uses TRBV12-3 or TRBV12-4 and TRBJ1-1; perhaps TRBD1 as D (6 bases). The CDR3 runs to 14 residues. V was pared by 6 bases and J by 8 bases, with 19 bases between. The CDR3 DNA sequence: TGTGCCAGCAGACCCGCAGGGGCCCGGGGAGAAGCTTTCTTT. Residues: CASRPAGARGEAFF.

This chain connects TRBV20-1 to TRBJ2-5; 8 bases line up with TRBD1. CDR3 length: 15 residues. The germline V gene encodes CDR1 DFQATT and CDR2 SNEGSKA (reference sequence). Trimming at V came to 3 bases and at J to 1 base, leaving 7 bases not matched to a gene. CDR3 region: CSASRKTGVQETQYF. CDR3 DNA sequence: TGCAGTGCTAGTAGGAAGACAGGGGTCCAAGAGACCCAGTACTTC.

This clonotype has ten or more counts. The chain combines TRBV14 with TRBJ1-1; D gene uncertain. The V gene lost 1 base and the J gene lost 1 base, with 4 bases spanning the gap. The CDR3 has 13 amino acids. The germline V gene has CDR1 SGHDN and CDR2 FVKESK. CDR3 residues: CASSQGQNTEAFF. The CDR3, as DNA: TGTGCCAGCAGCCAAGGGCAGAACACTGAAGCTTTCTTT.

This chain joins TRBV15 and TRBJ1-1, with D perhaps TRBD1 (6 bases). CDR3 size: 15 residues. Trimming removed 1 base at V and 2 bases at J, with 11 bases between. Germline V gives CDR1 LNHNV, CDR2 YYDKDF (reference sequence). Here the CDR3 reads CATSRGGTSNTEAFF. CDR3 sequence (DNA): TGTGCCACCAGCAGAGGGGGGACATCCAACACTGAAGCTTTCTTT.

CDR3 sequence: CASSLDGTGNTEAFF. CDR3 bases: TGTGCCAGCAGCTTAGACGGGACAGGCAACACTGAAGCTTTCTTT. The chain is built from TRBV11-2 and TRBJ1-1, with 8 bases matching TRBD1. The J segment lost 2 bases and the V segment lost 0 bases, leaving 2 bases of the junction unmatched. The CDR3 has 15 amino acids. Per germline, CDR1 SGHAT and CDR2 FQNNGV.

The rearrangement uses TRBV5-1 and TRBJ2-3; possibly TRBD2 for D (5 bases). Trimming stripped 1 base from V and 1 base from J, with 10 bases between. This CDR3 has 15 residues. The germline CDR1 and CDR2 sequences are SGHRS and YFSETQ. The CDR3 is CASSLRGIGTDTQYF. In DNA form, the CDR3 reads TGCGCCAGCAGCTTGAGAGGGATTGGCACAGATACGCAGTATTTT.

The chain has TRBV2 and TRBJ1-2, with TRBD1 matching over 8 bases. The CDR3 totals 16 residues. CDR1 and CDR2 from the germline V gene are SNHLY and FYNNEI. V shed 4 bases, J shed 0 bases, and the junction held 7 bases outside the gene matches. The chain's CDR3 is CASSGWSGQANYGYTF. In nucleotides, the CDR3 is TGTGCCAGCAGTGGATGGTCGGGACAGGCTAACTATGGCTACACCTTC.

The chain is built from TRBV2 and TRBJ1-5, with D unclear. Trimming took off 4 bases at V and 2 bases at J, with 9 bases between the two ends. Germline V gives CDR1 SNHLY, CDR2 FYNNEI. This CDR3 is built from 14 residues. DNA of the CDR3: TGTGCCAGCAGTGTAGGGCGAGGCAATCAGCCCCAGCATTTT. This gives the protein CASSVGRGNQPQHF. The variable domain in full, completed from reference TRBV2 and TRBJ1-5, reads EPEVTQTPSHQVTQMGQEVILRCVPISNHLYFYWYRQILGQKVEFLVSFYNNEISEKSEIFDDQFSVERPDGSNFTLKIRSTKLEDSAMYFCASSVGRGNQPQHFGDGTRLSIL.

This clonotype came up many times. This chain uses TRBV19 with TRBJ2-1; no clear D. The CDR3 is 15 residues long. CDR1 is LNHDA and CDR2 is SQIVND in the germline V gene (reference sequence). V was pared by 7 bases and J by 1 base, with 14 bases between. DNA of the CDR3: TGTGCCAGTACCAAGCTTGGGATGTCCTACAATGAGCAGTTCTTC. The encoded protein is CASTKLGMSYNEQFF.

With respect to this clonotype: This may be a read error, as it is one base from a much larger clone. This rearrangement joins TRBV9 to TRBJ2-3; 7 bases are shared with TRBD2. CDR1 is SGDLS and CDR2 is YYNGEE in the germline V gene. The CDR3 totals 14 residues. The CDR3 DNA reads TGTGCCAACAGCGAGACTAGCTTCGGGGATACGCAGTATTTT. Translation: CANSETSFGDTQYF.

The chain couples TRBV19 to TRBJ1-2; 9 nucleotides agree with TRBD1. In germline, CDR1 is LNHDA, CDR2 SQIVND (reference sequence). V shed 5 bases and J 7 bases; nucleotides not matched to a gene: 8. The CDR3 is 14 residues long. The CDR3 is CASSPSGTGTGYTF. CDR3 nucleotides: TGTGCCAGTAGTCCCTCTGGGACAGGGACTGGCTACACCTTC. Based on the CDR3 plus reference TRBV19 and TRBJ1-2, the full variable domain is DGGITQSPKYLFRKEGQNVTLSCEQNLNHDAMYWYRQDPGQGLRLIYYSQIVNDFQKGDIAEGYSVSREKKESFPLTVTSAQKNPTAFYLCASSPSGTGTGYTFGSGTRLTVV.